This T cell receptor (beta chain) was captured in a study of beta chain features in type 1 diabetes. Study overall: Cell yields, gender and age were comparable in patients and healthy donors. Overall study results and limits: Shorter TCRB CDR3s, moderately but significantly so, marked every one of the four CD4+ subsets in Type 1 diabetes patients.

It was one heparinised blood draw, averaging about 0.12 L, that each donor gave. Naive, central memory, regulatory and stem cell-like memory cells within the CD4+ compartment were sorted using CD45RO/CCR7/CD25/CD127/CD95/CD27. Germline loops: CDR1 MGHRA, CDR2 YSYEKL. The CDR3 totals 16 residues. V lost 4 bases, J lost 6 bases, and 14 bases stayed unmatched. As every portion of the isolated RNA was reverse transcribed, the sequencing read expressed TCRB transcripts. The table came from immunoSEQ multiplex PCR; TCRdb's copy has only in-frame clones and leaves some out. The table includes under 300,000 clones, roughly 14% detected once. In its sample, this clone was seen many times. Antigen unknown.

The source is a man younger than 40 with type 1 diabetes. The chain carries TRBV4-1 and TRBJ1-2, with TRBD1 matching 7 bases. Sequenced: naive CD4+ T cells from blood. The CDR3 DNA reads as TGCGCCAGCAGCCCGCAGACAGGGTGGGCGCAGAATGGCTACACCTTC. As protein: CASSPQTGWAQNGYTF.